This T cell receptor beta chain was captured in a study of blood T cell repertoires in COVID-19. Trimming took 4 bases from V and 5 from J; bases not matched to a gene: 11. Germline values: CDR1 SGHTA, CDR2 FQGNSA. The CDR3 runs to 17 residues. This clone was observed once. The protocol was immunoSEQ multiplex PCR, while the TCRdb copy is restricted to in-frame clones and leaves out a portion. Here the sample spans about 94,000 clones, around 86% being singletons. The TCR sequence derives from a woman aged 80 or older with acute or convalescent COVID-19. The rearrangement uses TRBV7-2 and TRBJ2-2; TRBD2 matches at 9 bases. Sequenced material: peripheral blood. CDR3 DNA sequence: TGTGCCAGCAGCTGGCCTCGGACTAGCGAGGCGACCGGGGAGCTGTTTTTT. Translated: CASSWPRTSEATGELFF. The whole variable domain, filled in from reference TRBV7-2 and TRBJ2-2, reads GAGVSQSPSNKVTEKGKDVELRCDPISGHTALYWYRQSLGQGLEFLIYFQGNSAPDKSGLPSDRFSAERTGGSVSTLTIQRTQQEDSAVYLCASSWPRTSEATGELFFGEGSRLTVL.